This T cell receptor (beta chain) was profiled in a study of T cells in Graves' hyperthyroidism and ophthalmopathy. Broader study findings: Blood also showed most of the thyroid clonotypes that were expanded above 0.001.

A NOSPECS grade of at least 4, a Clinical Activity Score of at least 3 and duration under 3 months were recorded in ophthalmopathy patients. Uncontrolled infection, other autoimmune disease, pregnancy or lactation barred patients from enrollment. Extraction of PBMCs used under 13 ml of fresh peripheral blood. This clonotype was seen at least ten times. Antigen unknown. The CDR3 runs to 17 residues. V was trimmed by 0 bases and J by 0 bases, leaving 18 bases between them. Germline CDR1 reads GTSNPN; CDR2 reads SVGIG (reference sequence). Amplification targeted TCR beta CDR3 regions from RNA transcripts. Researchers ran a first-round RT-PCR on the TCR CDR3 using the HTBI primer set. Using its own MiXCR run on the multiplex PCR reads, TCRdb lists one record per CDR3 protein. The data contain 200,000 to 250,000 distinct CDR3 sequences, around 25% of them singletons.

The sequence was obtained from a woman aged 40-49 years with Graves' ophthalmopathy. The sample comprised blood. The rearrangement uses TRBV30 and TRBJ2-7; D may match TRBD1 or TRBD2 (5 bases each). CDR3 bases: TGTGCCTGGAGTGTAGAGGGACCCTACGAGACCTCCTACGAGCAGTACTTC. Translated: CAWSVEGPYETSYEQYF. The entire variable domain, with the rest obtained from reference TRBV30 and TRBJ2-7, is as follows: SQTIHQWPATLVQPVGSPLSLECTVEGTSNPNLYWYRQAAGRGLQLLFYSVGIGQISSEVPQNLSASRPQDRQFILSSKKLLLSDSGFYLCAWSVEGPYETSYEQYFGPGTRLTVT.